The sequence of this T cell receptor beta chain was determined in a study of T cell responses to AZD1222 COVID-19 vaccine. J gave up 0 bases and V 1 base, and 2 bases lay outside the gene matches. This CDR3 comprises 15 residues. Germline CDR1 and CDR2: SGHRS and YFSETQ. The repertoire was sequenced with immunoSEQ multiplex PCR; TCRdb's copy has only in-frame clones and lacks some. The table includes under 90,000 clones, approximately 83% detected once. The receptor's source is an adult who received the AZD1222 COVID-19 vaccine. This rearrangement joins TRBV5-1 to TRBJ2-3; 7 bases are shared with TRBD1. The sequencing here drew on peripheral blood, taken 28 days after the second AZD1222 dose. The CDR3 protein is CASSLKTGSTDTQYF. For the CDR3, the DNA is TGCGCCAGCAGCTTGAAGACAGGGAGCACAGATACGCAGTATTTT. The variable domain in full, with the rest retrieved from reference TRBV5-1 and TRBJ2-3, is KAGVTQTPRYLIKTRGQQVTLSCSPISGHRSVSWYQQTPGQGLQFLFEYFSETQRNKGNFPGRFSGRQFSNSRSEMNVSTLELGDSALYLCASSLKTGSTDTQYFGPGTRLTVL.